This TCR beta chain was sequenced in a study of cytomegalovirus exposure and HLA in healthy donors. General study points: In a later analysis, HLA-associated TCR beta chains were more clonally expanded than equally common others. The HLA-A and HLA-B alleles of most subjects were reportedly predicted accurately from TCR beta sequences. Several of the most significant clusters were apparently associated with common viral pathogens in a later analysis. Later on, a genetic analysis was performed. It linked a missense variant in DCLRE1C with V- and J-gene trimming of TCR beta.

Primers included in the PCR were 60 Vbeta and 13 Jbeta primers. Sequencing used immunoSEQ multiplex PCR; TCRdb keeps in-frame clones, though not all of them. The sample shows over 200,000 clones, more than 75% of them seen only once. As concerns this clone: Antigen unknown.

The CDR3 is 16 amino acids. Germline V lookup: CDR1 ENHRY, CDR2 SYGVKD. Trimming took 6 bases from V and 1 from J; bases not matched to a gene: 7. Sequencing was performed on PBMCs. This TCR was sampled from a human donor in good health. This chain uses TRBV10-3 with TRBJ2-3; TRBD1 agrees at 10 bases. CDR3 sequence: CAIRMTGTGGTDTQYF. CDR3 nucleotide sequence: TGTGCCATCAGGATGACCGGGACAGGGGGCACAGATACGCAGTATTTT.